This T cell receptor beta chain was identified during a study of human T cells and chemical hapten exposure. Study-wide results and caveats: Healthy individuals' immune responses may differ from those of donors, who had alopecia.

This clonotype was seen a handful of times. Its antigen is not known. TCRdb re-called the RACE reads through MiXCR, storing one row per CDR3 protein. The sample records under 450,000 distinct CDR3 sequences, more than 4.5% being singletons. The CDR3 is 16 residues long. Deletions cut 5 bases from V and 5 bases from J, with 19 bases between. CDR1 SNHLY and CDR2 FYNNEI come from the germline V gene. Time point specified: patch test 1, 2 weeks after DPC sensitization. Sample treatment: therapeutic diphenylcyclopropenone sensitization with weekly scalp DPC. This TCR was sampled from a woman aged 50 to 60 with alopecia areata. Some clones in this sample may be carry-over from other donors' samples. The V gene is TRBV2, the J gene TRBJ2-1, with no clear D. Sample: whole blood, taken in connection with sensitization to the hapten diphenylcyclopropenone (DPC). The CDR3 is CASSIRLLGPNNEQFF. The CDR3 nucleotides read TGTGCCAGCAGTATCAGGCTACTCGGCCCTAACAATGAGCAGTTCTTC.